These 27 T cell receptor beta chains were all obtained from the same sample, sequenced in a study of molecular identifiers for immune sequencing clone quantification (dated by TCRdb to the late 2010s). Library preparation employed PCR. The sequencing machine was an Illumina HiSeq 4000. TCRdb cleaned the public reads at Q25 with fastp, built clones with MiXCR and kept in-frame beta chains. Every entry covers one CDR3 protein and lists the most common genes and DNA from its rows. For this sample there are tens of thousands of distinct CDR3 sequences; 20% to 25% appear just once. Over 1.5% of the sample belongs to the ten largest clones. Sequencing used naive CD8+ T cells from blood, with Jurkat cell RNA spiked in. Read against the paper, the sample's cell subset or site label means: FACS-sorted CD8+CD4-CCR7+CD45RA+ naive T cells. The receptors shown here come from a human donor in good health. Some libraries in this study had Jurkat cell RNA spiked in.

This clonotype occurred many times. This chain connects TRBV5-1 to TRBJ2-7; a possible D gene is TRBD1 (7 bases). Trimming took 2 bases from V and 7 from J, leaving 19 bases between them. CDR3 length: 15 residues. CDR1 is SGHRS, CDR2 YFSETQ, per germline. CDR3 region: CASSFLAGGSPEQYF. The CDR3 DNA is TGCGCCAGCAGCTTTTTGGCAGGGGGGTCCCCGGAGCAGTACTTC.

Only one count was recorded for this clonotype. This may come from a read error, since a much larger clone is one base off. The chain has TRBV10-3 and TRBJ1-1; D is undetermined. This CDR3 spans 12 amino acids. Germline lookup yields CDR1 ENHRY and CDR2 SYGVKD. In nucleotides, the CDR3 is TGTGCCATCAGTGAGATGGGTACTGAAGTTTTCTTT. Translated, it gives CAISEMGTEVFF.

This clonotype was detected many times. Written as DNA, the CDR3 is TGCGCCAGCAGCCAAGGGAACGTAGCCCTACGAGGGCAGTACTTC. This encodes CASSQGNVALRGQYF. The chain uses TRBV4-3 and TRBJ2-7; D uncertain. Germline values: CDR1 LGHNA, CDR2 YSLEER. This CDR3 has 15 amino acids. V was pared by 1 base and J by 9 bases, with 19 bases between.

CDR3 residues: CASRSGGAPDTQYF. In DNA, the CDR3 is TGTGCCAGCCGTAGCGGGGGGGCTCCCGATACGCAGTATTTT. J is TRBJ2-3 and V is TRBV27, with 11 bases identical to TRBD2. This CDR3 is 14 amino acids long. With V trimmed by 8 bases and J by 6 bases, 7 bases remained unmatched. CDR1 MNHEY and CDR2 SMNVEV come from the germline V gene (reference sequence).

This clonotype was counted ten times or more. The V call is TRBV4-1, the J call TRBJ2-1, with 12 bases identical to TRBD2. The V gene's germline CDR1 is MGHRA and CDR2 YSYEKL. The CDR3 runs to 16 residues. V was pared by 1 base and J by 4 bases, with 2 bases of the junction left unmatched. CDR3 DNA sequence: TGCGCCAGCAGCCAAGGTACTAGCGGGGGGTACAATGAGCAGTTCTTC. Its protein product is CASSQGTSGGYNEQFF.

In regard to this clonotype: It may be a read error: a sequence one base away is much more abundant. The gene calls are TRBV7-9 and TRBJ2-2; TRBD1 agrees at 9 bases. V dropped 4 bases and J dropped 6; count of bases not matched to a gene: 15. CDR3 length equals 18 residues. Germline assignment: CDR1 SEHNR and CDR2 FQNEAQ (reference sequence). The CDR3 spells CASSSSPGQGVLAGELFF. The CDR3 DNA reads TGTGCCAGCAGCTCTTCCCCGGGACAGGGTGTGTTGGCCGGGGAGCTGTTTTTT.

As concerns this clonotype: This may come from a read error, since a much larger clone is one base off. V gene TRBV14 combines with J gene TRBJ1-2; D remains ambiguous. The CDR3 runs 13 residues. CDR1 and CDR2 from the germline V gene are SGHDN and FVKESK. In DNA, the CDR3 is TGTGCCAGCGGCCACGTGGCCGGGCATGGCTACACCTTC. Amino acids: CASGHVAGHGYTF.

A note on this clonotype: This could be a read error, since a much larger clone is one nucleotide away. The genes are TRBV5-1 and TRBJ1-1, with 8 bases matching TRBD1. The CDR3 has 15 amino acids. Germline-derived CDR1 and CDR2 are SGHRS and YFSETQ. The CDR3 coding sequence is TGCGCCAGCAGCGTAAACAGGGGGAGTGAGACTGAAGCTCTCTTT. The encoded protein is CASSVNRGSETEALF.

This chain joins TRBV28 and TRBJ2-1; a weak D match, TRBD1 (5 bases). The V end lost 5 bases, the J end lost 7 bases, and 12 bases lay between the germline ends. CDR1 is MDHEN and CDR2 is SYDVKM in the germline V gene. This CDR3 has 13 residues. CDR3 loop: CASSLQTANEQFF. CDR3 bases: TGTGCCAGCAGTCTCCAGACAGCTAATGAGCAGTTCTTC.

This clonotype was recorded at least ten times. The CDR3 DNA reads as TGTGCCAGCAGCTTAGCCCCTATATCCTATGGCTACACCTTC. The encoded protein is CASSLAPISYGYTF. The chain carries TRBV13 and TRBJ1-2; D gene ambiguous. The CDR3 is 14 amino acids. Germline CDR1 PRHDT, CDR2 FYEKMQ (reference sequence). With 1 base removed from V and 4 bases from J, the gap between germline ends came to 10 bases. The complete variable domain, with remaining parts taken from reference TRBV13 and TRBJ1-2, reads AAGVIQSPRHLIKEKRETATLKCYPIPRHDTVYWYQQGPGQDPQFLISFYEKMQSDKGSIPDRFSAQQFSDYHSELNMSSLELGDSALYFCASSLAPISYGYTFGSGTRLTVV.

This clonotype has ten or more counts. DNA of the CDR3: TGTGCCAGCAGCCCGAAGGACAGGGAGTATGAGCAGTACTTC. It yields the protein CASSPKDREYEQYF. The chain uses TRBV7-9 and TRBJ2-7; 8 nucleotides line up with TRBD1. CDR1 SEHNR and CDR2 FQNEAQ come from the germline V gene (reference sequence). Trimming at V came to 5 bases and at J to 7 bases, leaving 10 bases not matched to a gene. The length of the CDR3 is 14 residues.

This clonotype has ten or more counts. V is TRBV4-3 and J is TRBJ2-5, with 7 bases matching TRBD2. Per germline, CDR1 LGHNA and CDR2 YSLEER. Germline trimming cut 4 bases from V and 5 bases from J; bases unmatched to any gene: 7. The CDR3 runs to 14 residues. The CDR3 is CASSPGLVVETQYF. CDR3 coding DNA: TGCGCCAGCAGCCCAGGACTAGTAGTGGAGACCCAGTACTTC.

Remarks on this clonotype: A read error is possible here, since a much larger clone lies one base away. J is TRBJ2-1 and V is TRBV9; D could derive from TRBD1 or TRBD2 (6 bases each). Germline lookup yields CDR1 SGDLS and CDR2 YYNGEE. The CDR3 consists of 15 residues. Trimming cost V 6 bases and J 8 bases, with 21 bases left between them. CDR3 in amino acids: CASTGGGLPDHEQFF. DNA for the CDR3: TGTGCCAGCACCGGAGGGGGACTCCCGGACCATGAGCAGTTCTTC.

This clonotype was seen many times. The gene calls are TRBV28 and TRBJ2-3; TRBD1 might be the D (6 bases). Germline lookup yields CDR1 MDHEN and CDR2 SYDVKM. The CDR3 has 15 residues. Trimming pared 4 bases from V and 2 bases from J, leaving 13 bases between. The CDR3 reads CASSSRGWSTDTQYF. The DNA of the CDR3 is TGTGCCAGCAGTTCCAGGGGATGGTCCACAGATACGCAGTATTTT.

This clonotype was counted many times. The gene calls are TRBV6-6 and TRBJ2-7; TRBD1 might be the D (6 bases). This CDR3 is 13 amino acids long. Trimming pared 5 bases from V and 1 base from J, leaving 9 bases between. Germline V gene lookup returns CDR1 MNHNY and CDR2 SVGAGI (reference sequence). The CDR3 region has the DNA TGTGCCAGCAGTACCGGACAGTCCTACGAGCAGTACTTC. Translation gives CASSTGQSYEQYF.

This clonotype showed up just a few times. The chain combines TRBV30 with TRBJ2-7, with 8 bases lining up with TRBD1. Germline CDR1 GTSNPN, CDR2 SVGIG (reference sequence). This CDR3 is 12 amino acids long. V lost 5 bases and J lost 1; bases outside the gene matches: 1. CDR3 DNA: TGTGCCTGGGGGACAGGTTCCTACGAGCAGTACTTC. Residues: CAWGTGSYEQYF.

This clonotype appeared many times. The chain is built from TRBV6-5 and TRBJ2-3, with 14 bases identical to TRBD2. Germline CDR1 is MNHEY and CDR2 is SVGAGI. This CDR3 is built from 18 residues. V was clipped by 6 bases and J by 3 bases; unmatched bases: 11. This CDR3 is CASSPSGTSGRRTDTQYF. The CDR3 nucleotides are TGTGCCAGCAGCCCCTCCGGGACTAGCGGGAGAAGAACAGATACGCAGTATTTT.

This clonotype was detected many times. This chain links TRBV2 with TRBJ1-1, with D possibly matching TRBD1 (6 bases). V lost 6 bases and J lost 4, with 9 bases in between. Germline CDR1 is SNHLY and CDR2 is FYNNEI. This CDR3 spans 12 amino acids. CDR3 region: CASRGRGTEAFF. In DNA, the CDR3 is TGTGCCAGCAGGGGCAGGGGCACTGAAGCTTTCTTT.

As concerns this clonotype: With a much larger clone just one base away, this may be a read error. CDR3 sequence (DNA): TGTGCCAGCAGCTCAGCGAATCCTAGGCAGGGCAACTACTACGAGCAGTACTTC. Its translation: CASSSANPRQGNYYEQYF. The V and J genes are TRBV7-9 and TRBJ2-7, with a weak D call TRBD1 (5 bases). Germline CDR1 is SEHNR and CDR2 is FQNEAQ (reference sequence). V dropped 4 bases and J dropped 3 bases, with 25 bases sitting between them. The CDR3 length is 18 residues.

This clonotype was counted many times. The chain couples TRBV4-1 to TRBJ1-4, with D tentatively TRBD1 (5 bases). Trimming shortened V by 1 base and J by 0 bases, and 12 bases separated the two germline ends. This CDR3 region has 17 residues. The V gene's germline CDR1 is MGHRA and CDR2 YSYEKL. CDR3 protein: CASSQGWSDTTNEKLFF. CDR3 bases: TGCGCCAGCAGCCAAGGTTGGTCGGACACAACTAATGAAAAACTGTTTTTT.

This clonotype was seen ten or more times. The CDR3 loop is CASRTGGPPNTGELFF. In DNA form, the CDR3 reads TGTGCCAGCAGGACCGGGGGCCCACCGAACACCGGGGAGCTGTTTTTT. J is TRBJ2-2 and V is TRBV12-3 or TRBV12-4; the D call may be TRBD1 or TRBD2 (6 bases each). Trimming pared 6 bases from V and 0 bases from J, leaving 14 bases between. The CDR3 consists of 16 residues.

This clonotype was observed many times. The chain couples TRBV20-1 to TRBJ1-2; no clear D gene. Trimming took 0 bases from V and 4 from J, leaving 12 bases between them. CDR1 is DFQATT, CDR2 SNEGSKA, per germline (reference sequence). The CDR3 covers 14 residues. In DNA form, the CDR3 reads TGCAGTGCTAGAGATTCCCAGGAAACCTATGGCTACACCTTC. Protein sequence: CSARDSQETYGYTF.

The chain employs TRBV24-1 and TRBJ2-1, with 10 bases lining up with TRBD2. Per germline, CDR1 KGHDR and CDR2 SFDVKD. The CDR3 extends over 16 amino acids. V lost 1 base to trimming and J lost 7 bases; unmatched junction nucleotides: 6. The CDR3: CATSDFPAGGPNEQFF. DNA for the CDR3: TGTGCCACCAGTGATTTTCCAGCGGGAGGGCCGAATGAGCAGTTCTTC.

V usage is TRBV5-4 and J usage is TRBJ1-1; TRBD1 might be the D (6 bases). The germline V gene has CDR1 SGHNT and CDR2 YYREEE (reference sequence). The CDR3 has 18 amino acids. Trimming shortened V by 4 bases and J by 3 bases, and 25 bases separated the two germline ends. CDR3 sequence (DNA): TGTGCCAGCAGCGACCCAAATACCCCGACAGGTCTGGACACTGAAGCTTTCTTT. This sequence encodes CASSDPNTPTGLDTEAFF.

This clonotype was picked up many times. The gene calls are TRBV6-2 or TRBV6-3 and TRBJ2-2; D is possibly TRBD2 (6 bases). The CDR3 spans 15 residues. Trimming stripped 4 bases from V and 5 bases from J, with 14 bases between. Germline CDR1 MNHEY, CDR2 SVGEGT. The DNA for the CDR3 is TGTGCCAGCAGTTTCCTCGGGAGTGAGACCGGGGAGCTGTTTTTT. It codes for CASSFLGSETGELFF.

V gene TRBV19 combines with J gene TRBJ2-7; D gene unclear. This CDR3 has 13 amino acids. Trimming cost V 5 bases and J 2 bases, with 10 bases left between them. Germline V gene lookup returns CDR1 LNHDA and CDR2 SQIVND (reference sequence). This CDR3 reads CASSPGFPYEQYF. The CDR3 DNA reads as TGTGCCAGTAGTCCCGGTTTCCCCTACGAGCAGTACTTC.

With respect to this clonotype: This may be a read error, as it is one base from a much larger clone. The rearrangement joins TRBV5-8 to TRBJ2-7; unclear D gene. The V gene's germline CDR1 is SGHTS and CDR2 YDEGEE. This CDR3 region has 17 residues. V was clipped by 4 bases and J by 5 bases, with 25 bases between them. The CDR3, as DNA: TGTGCCAGCAGCACCTATTTGGTAGGGCGTTTTTCCCACGAGCAGTACTTC. Residues: CASSTYLVGRFSHEQYF. The full variable domain, with the rest looked up from reference TRBV5-8 and TRBJ2-7, is EAGVTQSPTHLIKTRGQQATLRCSPISGHTSVYWYQQALGLGLQFLLWYDEGEERNRGNFPPRFSGRQFPNYSSELNVNALELEDSALYLCASSTYLVGRFSHEQYFGPGTRLTVT.